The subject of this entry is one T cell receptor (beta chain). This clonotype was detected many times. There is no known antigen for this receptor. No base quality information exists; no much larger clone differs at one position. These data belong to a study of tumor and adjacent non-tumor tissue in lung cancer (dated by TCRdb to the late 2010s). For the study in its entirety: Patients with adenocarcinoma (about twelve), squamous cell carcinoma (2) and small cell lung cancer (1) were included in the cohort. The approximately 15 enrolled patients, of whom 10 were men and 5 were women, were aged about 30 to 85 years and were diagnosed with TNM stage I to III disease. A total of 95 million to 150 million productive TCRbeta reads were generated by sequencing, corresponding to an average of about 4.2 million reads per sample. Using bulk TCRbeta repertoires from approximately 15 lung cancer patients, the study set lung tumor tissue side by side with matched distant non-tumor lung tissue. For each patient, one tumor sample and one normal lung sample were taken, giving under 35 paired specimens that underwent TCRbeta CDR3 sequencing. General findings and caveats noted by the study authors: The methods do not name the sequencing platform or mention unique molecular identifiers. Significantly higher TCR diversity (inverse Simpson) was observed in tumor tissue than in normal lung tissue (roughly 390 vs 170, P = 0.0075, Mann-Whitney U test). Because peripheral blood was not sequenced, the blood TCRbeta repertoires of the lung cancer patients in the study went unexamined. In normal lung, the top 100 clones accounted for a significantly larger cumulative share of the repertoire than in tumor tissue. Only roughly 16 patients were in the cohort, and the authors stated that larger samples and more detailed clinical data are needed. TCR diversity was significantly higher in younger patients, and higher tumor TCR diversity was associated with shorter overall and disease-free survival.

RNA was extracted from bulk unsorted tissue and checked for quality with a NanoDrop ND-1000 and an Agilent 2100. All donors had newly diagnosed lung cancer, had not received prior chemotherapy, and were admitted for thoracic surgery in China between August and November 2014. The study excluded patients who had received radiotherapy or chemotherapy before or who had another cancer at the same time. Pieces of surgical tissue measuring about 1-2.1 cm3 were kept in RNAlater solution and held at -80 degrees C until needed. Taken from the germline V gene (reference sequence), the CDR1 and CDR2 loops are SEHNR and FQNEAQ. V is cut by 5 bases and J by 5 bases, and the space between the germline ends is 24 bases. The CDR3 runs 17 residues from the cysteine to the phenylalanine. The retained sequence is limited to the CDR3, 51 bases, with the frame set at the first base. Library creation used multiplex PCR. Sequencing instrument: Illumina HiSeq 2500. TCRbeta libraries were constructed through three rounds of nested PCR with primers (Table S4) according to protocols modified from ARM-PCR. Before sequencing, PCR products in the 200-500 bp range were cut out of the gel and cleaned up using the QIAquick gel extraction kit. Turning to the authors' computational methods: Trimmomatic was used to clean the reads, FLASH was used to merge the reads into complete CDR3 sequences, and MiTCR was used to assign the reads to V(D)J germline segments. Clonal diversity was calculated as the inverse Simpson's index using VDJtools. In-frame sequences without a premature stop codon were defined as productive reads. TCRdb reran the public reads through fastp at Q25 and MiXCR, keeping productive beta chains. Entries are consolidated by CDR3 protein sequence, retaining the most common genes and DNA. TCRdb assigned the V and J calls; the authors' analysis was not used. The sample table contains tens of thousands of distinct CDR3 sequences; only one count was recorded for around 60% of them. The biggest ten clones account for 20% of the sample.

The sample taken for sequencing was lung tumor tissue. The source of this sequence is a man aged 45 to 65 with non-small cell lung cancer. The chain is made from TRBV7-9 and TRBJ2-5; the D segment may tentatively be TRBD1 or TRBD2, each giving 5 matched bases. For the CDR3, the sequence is CASSPGTAFGLGETQYF. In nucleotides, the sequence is TGTGCCAGCAGCCCCGGGACCGCATTCGGATTGGGGGAGACCCAGTACTTC.